The rows below give T cell receptor beta chains drawn from one sample of a study of identifying expanded T cells in peripheral blood. Produced via immunoSEQ multiplex PCR; TCRdb's table is partial and in-frame only. The repertoire holds about 58,000 clones, with approximately 90% as singletons. Sequencing used blood. The source of these receptors is a person aged 18 to 70 in good health. The CDR3 runs from the conserved cysteine through the conserved F or W. Each record gives: V gene, CDR3 length, J gene, D gene, clone size, CDR3 DNA, CDR3 protein. A D gene is named only where the DNA matches it firmly. Size is omitted from some rows. Given values are once, few, many or a class for expanded clones.

TRBV11-2	13	TRBJ2-1	.	.	TGTGCCAGCAGCTTAGGTTTGGCGGCAGAGCAGTTCTTC	CASSLGLAAEQFF
TRBV4-1	16	TRBJ1-1	.	.	TGCGCCAGCAGCCAAGCCGCGATAGGGGTGAACACTGAAGCTTTCTTT	CASSQAAIGVNTEAFF
TRBV12-5	17	TRBJ2-5	.	.	TGTGCTAGCCGCGGGGCAGCGGGCAGGCTAGGGGATGAGACCCAGTACTTC	CASRGAAGRLGDETQYF
TRBV7-6	19	TRBJ2-5	.	.	TGTGCCAGCAGCTTAGCTGGCGGGATGGAAAGGGGGACTCAAGAGACCCAGTACTTC	CASSLAGGMERGTQETQYF
TRBV29-1	9	TRBJ2-5	.	.	TGCAGCGTTGAAGAGACCCAGTACTTC	CSVEETQYF
TRBV7-2	13	TRBJ1-6	TRBD1	medium-sized	TGTGCCAGCAGCTTAGCGGTTGACAGGGCCCTCCACTTT	CASSLAVDRALHF
TRBV5-1	14	TRBJ2-7	TRBD2	.	TGCGCCAGCAGCAAAGGACTAGTATCCTACGAGCAGTACTTC	CASSKGLVSYEQYF
TRBV13	11	TRBJ1-2	.	once	TGTGCCAGCCCTACAAACTATGGCTACACCTTC	CASPTNYGYTF
TRBV9	16	TRBJ2-1	TRBD2	once	TGTGCCAGCAGCGTTTTAGCGGGGAGCTCCTACAATGAGCAGTTCTTC	CASSVLAGSSYNEQFF
TRBV19	16	TRBJ1-5	.	.	TGTGCCAGTAGACGCGGGCACAGGCAATGGAATCAGCCCCAGCATTTT	CASRRGHRQWNQPQHF
TRBV9	14	TRBJ2-3	.	.	TGTGCCAGCAGCGTCCTAGAGAGCACAGATACGCAGTATTTT	CASSVLESTDTQYF
TRBV19	14	TRBJ2-3	.	once	TGTGCCAGTAGTATAGGTGGGGACCCTAGGACGCAGTATTTT	CASSIGGDPRTQYF
TRBV11-2	14	TRBJ1-1	.	.	TGTGCCAGCAGCTTGAGGGTCGGGAACACTGAAGCTTTCTTT	CASSLRVGNTEAFF
TRBV5-1	14	TRBJ2-7	TRBD2	once	TGCGCCAGCAGCGCGGGACTAGCGGACTGGGAGCAGTACTTC	CASSAGLADWEQYF